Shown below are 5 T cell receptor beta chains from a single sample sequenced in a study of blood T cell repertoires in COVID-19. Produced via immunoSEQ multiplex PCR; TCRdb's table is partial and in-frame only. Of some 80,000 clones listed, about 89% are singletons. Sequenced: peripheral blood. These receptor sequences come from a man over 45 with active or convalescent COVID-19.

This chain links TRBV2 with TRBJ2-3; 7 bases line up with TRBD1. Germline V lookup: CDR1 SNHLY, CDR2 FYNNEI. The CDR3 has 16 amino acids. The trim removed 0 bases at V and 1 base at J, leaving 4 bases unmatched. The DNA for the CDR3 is TGTGCCAGCAGTGAAGCGGTGGGACAGCGCACAGATACGCAGTATTTT. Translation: CASSEAVGQRTDTQYF. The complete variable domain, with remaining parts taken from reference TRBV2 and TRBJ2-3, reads EPEVTQTPSHQVTQMGQEVILRCVPISNHLYFYWYRQILGQKVEFLVSFYNNEISEKSEIFDDQFSVERPDGSNFTLKIRSTKLEDSAMYFCASSEAVGQRTDTQYFGPGTRLTVL.

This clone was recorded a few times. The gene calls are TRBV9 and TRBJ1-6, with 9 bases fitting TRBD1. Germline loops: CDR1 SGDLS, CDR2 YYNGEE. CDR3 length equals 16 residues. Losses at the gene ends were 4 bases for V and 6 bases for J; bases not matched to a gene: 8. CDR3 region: CASSIGTGSTNSPLHF. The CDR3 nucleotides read TGTGCCAGCAGCATTGGGACAGGGAGTACTAATTCACCCCTCCACTTT.

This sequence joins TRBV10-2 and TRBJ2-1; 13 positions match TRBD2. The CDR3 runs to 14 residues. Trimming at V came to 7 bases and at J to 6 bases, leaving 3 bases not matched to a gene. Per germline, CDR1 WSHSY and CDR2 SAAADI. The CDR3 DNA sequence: TGCGCCAGCACCCGGACTAGCGGGGGCAATGAGCAGTTCTTC. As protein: CASTRTSGGNEQFF.

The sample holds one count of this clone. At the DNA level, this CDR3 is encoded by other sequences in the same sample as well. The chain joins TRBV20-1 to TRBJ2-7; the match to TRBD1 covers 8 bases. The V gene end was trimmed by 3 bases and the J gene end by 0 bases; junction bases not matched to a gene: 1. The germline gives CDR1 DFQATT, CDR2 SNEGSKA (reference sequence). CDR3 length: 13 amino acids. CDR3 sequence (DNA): TGCAGTGCTAGTACAGGGGGCTCCTACGAGCAGTACGTC. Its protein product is CSASTGGSYEQYV.

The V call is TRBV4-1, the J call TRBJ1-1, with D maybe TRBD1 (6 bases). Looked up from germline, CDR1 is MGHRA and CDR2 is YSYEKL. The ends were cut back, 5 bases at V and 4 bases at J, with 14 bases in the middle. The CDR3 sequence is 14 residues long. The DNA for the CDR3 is TGCGCCAGCAGCAAAGCGGGGGGCTTCACTGAAGCTTTCTTT. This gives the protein CASSKAGGFTEAFF.